Below, 31 T cell receptor beta chains from the same sample are listed, as sequenced in a study of spatial heterogeneity in lung cancer (dated by TCRdb to about 2019). The receptor library was made with 5' RACE. TCRdb shows the sequencer as NextSeq 500. TCRdb cleaned the public reads at Q25 with fastp, built clones with MiXCR and kept in-frame beta chains. Identical CDR3 protein sequences are pooled into one entry, listed with their most common genes and DNA. Counted in this sample were 39,000 or so distinct CDR3 sequences; 7.5% to 8% of them appeared once. The ten largest make up 25% to 35% of the sample. The label giving this sample's time point can be read as: sample taken at primary tumor resection. Here the sequenced sample was PBMCs, taken at surgery. The receptors were gathered from a male donor with early-stage non-small cell lung cancer.

There are a few counts of this clonotype. The chain carries TRBV18 and TRBJ2-3; unclear D gene. Per the germline V gene, CDR1 is KGHSH and CDR2 is LQKENI. There are 13 residues in the CDR3. Between the trimmed V and J ends, which lost 2 bases and 4 bases, there was a span of 7 bases. The CDR3 protein is CASSPDFSDTQYF. CDR3 coding DNA: TGTGCCAGCTCACCAGATTTCTCAGATACGCAGTATTTT.

This sequence joins TRBV20-1 and TRBJ2-3; D is perhaps TRBD2 (6 bases). CDR3 length: 14 residues. Germline CDR1 and CDR2: DFQATT and SNEGSKA (reference sequence). V gave up 5 bases and J gave up 0 bases, with 12 bases separating them. CDR3 protein: CSAPPGGSTDTQYF. CDR3 nucleotide sequence: TGCAGTGCTCCCCCCGGGGGTAGCACAGATACGCAGTATTTT.

The genes are TRBV12-3 or TRBV12-4 and TRBJ1-5, with TRBD1 matching over 9 bases. The CDR3 is 16 amino acids. V gave up 4 bases and J gave up 5 bases; unmatched junction bases: 9. The CDR3 region has the DNA TGTGCCAGCAGTTCAGGGACAGGGCCGGGGGATCAGCCCCAGCATTTT. Translated, it gives CASSSGTGPGDQPQHF.

This clonotype has at least ten counts. V is TRBV2 and J is TRBJ2-2; D may be TRBD2 (5 bases). V was pared by 8 bases and J by 1 base, with 8 bases between. The CDR3 consists of 13 residues. Germline V lookup: CDR1 SNHLY, CDR2 FYNNEI. CDR3 in DNA: TGTGCCAGCGGGAGACTGAACACCGGGGAGCTGTTTTTT. It yields the protein CASGRLNTGELFF.

This clonotype was picked up a small number of times. The chain carries TRBV11-2 and TRBJ2-3; a possible D gene is TRBD2 (6 bases). V lost 4 bases and J 2 bases, leaving 16 bases between the germline ends. The CDR3 is 16 residues long. Germline-derived CDR1 and CDR2 are SGHAT and FQNNGV. CDR3 amino acids: CASSSLGGTSTDTQYF. CDR3 nucleotide sequence: TGTGCCAGCAGCTCGCTGGGCGGGACGTCCACAGATACGCAGTATTTT.

This sequence joins TRBV29-1 and TRBJ2-2, with D unresolved. Trimming cost V 7 bases and J 2 bases, with 14 bases left between them. CDR3 length: 14 residues. Germline V gene sequence: CDR1 SQVTM, CDR2 ANQGSEA. The CDR3 DNA sequence: TGCAGCGCCCAGGTCACATCCAACACCGGGGAGCTGTTTTTT. Its translation: CSAQVTSNTGELFF.

This clonotype was detected only a few times. The gene calls are TRBV6-2 or TRBV6-3 and TRBJ1-1; a possible D gene is TRBD1 (5 bases). The CDR3 extends over 18 amino acids. Trimming took 2 bases from V and 7 from J, leaving 26 bases between them. Germline V gene data show CDR1 as MNHEY and CDR2 as SVGEGT. CDR3 nucleotides: TGTGCCAGCAGTTACAATCCGGGGGTTCTTCTTTTAACAAGTGAAGCTTTCTTT. Its translation: CASSYNPGVLLLTSEAFF.

The chain links TRBV6-1 to TRBJ2-5, with 7 nucleotides matching TRBD1. Per germline, CDR1 MNHNS and CDR2 SASEGT. V lost 6 bases and J lost 5; bases outside the gene matches: 12. The CDR3 has 15 amino acids. CDR3 sequence reads: CASRPDRARGETQYF. CDR3 nucleotides: TGTGCCAGCAGACCTGACAGGGCGCGAGGGGAGACCCAGTACTTC.

V is TRBV21-1 and J is TRBJ2-7; whether TRBD1, the table's D call, matches the DNA was not checked. TRBV21-1 is a pseudogene locus. The CDR3 sequence is 16 residues long. In nucleotides, the CDR3 is TGTGCCAGCAGAAGCTTGAGGACAGGGTATGTCTACGAGCAGTACTTC. Translation: CASRSLRTGYVYEQYF.

This clonotype was picked up many times. V is TRBV6-1 and J is TRBJ2-2, with 8 bases identical to TRBD1. The CDR3 covers 15 residues. Germline V gene data show CDR1 as MNHNS and CDR2 as SASEGT. After removal of 4 bases from V and 6 bases from J, the junction contained 7 bases not matched to a gene. The CDR3 region has the DNA TGTGCCAGCAGTGCACAGGGGGAGATCGCCGGGGAGCTGTTTTTT. It codes for CASSAQGEIAGELFF.

This clonotype was observed a few times. The V and J genes are TRBV11-2 and TRBJ2-5, with 8 bases matching TRBD2. The CDR3 runs to 16 residues. The germline gives CDR1 SGHAT, CDR2 FQNNGV. Trimming took 2 bases from V and 3 from J; bases not matched to a gene: 8. The CDR3 sequence: CASSLWSGAGEETQYF. The CDR3 DNA sequence: TGTGCCAGCAGCTTATGGTCCGGAGCGGGAGAAGAGACCCAGTACTTC.

This clonotype was counted many times. The CDR3 coding sequence is TGTGCCAGCAGCCACGACAGGGGGAACACTGAAGCTTTCTTT. This sequence encodes CASSHDRGNTEAFF. This chain uses TRBV7-8 with TRBJ1-1; 8 bases agree with TRBD1. The V segment lost 5 bases and the J segment 1 base; nucleotides outside the gene matches: 3. The CDR3 consists of 14 residues. CDR1 and CDR2 from the germline V gene are SGHVS and FQNEAQ.

The chain links TRBV6-5 to TRBJ1-1, with D maybe TRBD1 (5 bases). Trimming removed 0 bases at V and 3 bases at J, with 20 bases between. The CDR3 consists of 18 residues. CDR1 is MNHEY and CDR2 is SVGAGI in the germline V gene. The CDR3 protein is CASSYSGVWRREDTEAFF. CDR3 sequence (DNA): TGTGCCAGCAGTTACTCGGGGGTGTGGAGAAGAGAGGACACTGAAGCTTTCTTT.

The chain uses TRBV28 and TRBJ1-2, with 10 bases aligning to TRBD1. The length of the CDR3 is 15 residues. Per germline, CDR1 MDHEN and CDR2 SYDVKM. Germline trimming cut 3 bases from V and 3 bases from J; bases unmatched to any gene: 4. The CDR3 spells CASSLGTGADYGYTF. In DNA, the CDR3 is TGTGCCAGCAGTTTGGGGACAGGGGCTGACTATGGCTACACCTTC.

This clonotype was observed at least ten times. The V and J genes are TRBV12-3 or TRBV12-4 and TRBJ2-3, with D perhaps TRBD2 (5 bases). Trimming removed 4 bases at V and 7 bases at J, with 12 bases between. This CDR3 is built from 13 residues. CDR3 DNA: TGTGCCAGCAGTTGGACTCCCGCCCATACGCAGTATTTT. Amino acid sequence: CASSWTPAHTQYF.

This clonotype was counted a few times. In DNA, the CDR3 is TGTGCCAGCAGCCGGCTACTAGCGGGGGGGCGGAATGAGCAGTTCTTC. Translated: CASSRLLAGGRNEQFF. The chain couples TRBV12-3 or TRBV12-4 to TRBJ2-1; 13 nucleotides line up with TRBD2. This CDR3 spans 16 amino acids. The V segment lost 6 bases and the J segment 7 bases; nucleotides outside the gene matches: 9.

This clonotype has only a few counts. The gene calls are TRBV6-1 and TRBJ1-3; 9 positions match TRBD1. The V and J ends lost 3 bases and 5 bases, in that order; junction bases with no gene match: 5. Per germline, CDR1 MNHNS and CDR2 SASEGT. The CDR3 is 15 residues long. CDR3 region: CASSDGTGNRNTIYF. The DNA for the CDR3 is TGTGCCAGCAGTGACGGGACAGGGAACAGAAACACCATATATTTT.

This clonotype was found many times. This sequence joins TRBV9 and TRBJ1-1; TRBD1 might be the D (5 bases). Between the trimmed V and J ends, which lost 4 bases and 1 base, there was a span of 17 bases. The CDR3 has 16 residues. Germline V gene lookup returns CDR1 SGDLS and CDR2 YYNGEE. Here the CDR3 reads CASSPGTGMGNTEAFF. In nucleotides, the CDR3 is TGTGCCAGCAGCCCTGGGACCGGGATGGGGAACACTGAAGCTTTCTTT.

This chain connects TRBV12-5 to TRBJ2-1; no clear D. Germline loops: CDR1 LGHNT, CDR2 FRNRAP. This CDR3 contains 14 residues. Trimming took off 6 bases at V and 8 bases at J, with 17 bases between the two ends. The CDR3 is CASGPRPIRDEQFF. In nucleotides, the CDR3 is TGTGCTAGTGGCCCCCGCCCTATCCGGGATGAGCAGTTCTTC.

This chain joins TRBV7-2 and TRBJ2-5, with TRBD2 matching 9 bases. J lost 0 bases, V lost 3 bases, and 8 bases had no gene match. There are 17 residues in the CDR3. Germline loops: CDR1 SGHTA, CDR2 FQGNSA. The CDR3 nucleotides read TGTGCCAGCAGCTTGATAGCGGGGGACCTGTACCAAGAGACCCAGTACTTC. As protein: CASSLIAGDLYQETQYF.

This clonotype came up a few times. For the CDR3, the DNA is TGTGCCAGCAGTCCAAGCTCTACAGGGTATGAGCAGTTCTTC. Its translation is CASSPSSTGYEQFF. The chain joins TRBV12-3 or TRBV12-4 to TRBJ2-1, with a tentative D call TRBD1 (6 bases). CDR3 length equals 14 residues. V lost 5 bases to trimming and J lost 8 bases, with 16 bases between them.

In its sample, this clonotype was seen many times. The chain combines TRBV4-1 with TRBJ2-3; perhaps TRBD2 as D (5 bases). Germline V gives CDR1 MGHRA, CDR2 YSYEKL. The CDR3 consists of 16 residues. Trimming stripped 1 base from V and 2 bases from J, with 13 bases between. The CDR3 bases are TGCGCCAGCAGCCAAGGCGGCGGACTCTTCACAGATACGCAGTATTTT. Its protein is CASSQGGGLFTDTQYF.

There are many counts of this clonotype. J is TRBJ2-1 and V is TRBV14; perhaps TRBD2 as D (6 bases). CDR1 is SGHDN and CDR2 is FVKESK in the germline V gene. The CDR3 runs to 15 residues. The V end lost 2 bases, the J end lost 4 bases, and 12 bases lay between the germline ends. The CDR3 reads CASSQRLASYNEQFF. CDR3 in DNA: TGTGCCAGCAGCCAAAGGCTAGCGAGTTACAATGAGCAGTTCTTC.

This clonotype has at least ten counts. The CDR3 DNA reads TGTGCCAGCAGCTTGTTTTTCGGGGCCACCGGGGAGCTGTTTTTT. Protein: CASSLFFGATGELFF. This chain uses TRBV5-6 with TRBJ2-2; either TRBD1 or TRBD2 may supply D (5 bases each). Germline lookup yields CDR1 SGHDT and CDR2 YYEEEE. This CDR3 region has 15 residues. Trimming shortened V by 1 base and J by 4 bases, and 11 bases separated the two germline ends.

This clonotype is large by share. J is TRBJ1-1 and V is TRBV10-2; 7 bases are a match to TRBD1. From germline, CDR1 is WSHSY and CDR2 SAAADI. The junction had 18 bases not matched to a gene; V was cut back by 5 bases and J by 3 bases. The CDR3 runs 18 residues. This CDR3 reads CASSSIGTDQLLHTEAFF. CDR3 bases: TGCGCCAGCAGTAGCATCGGGACAGACCAATTACTTCACACTGAAGCTTTCTTT.

This clonotype was counted between two and nine times. The chain is built from TRBV14 and TRBJ2-1; TRBD1 agrees at 11 bases. The CDR3 covers 14 residues. CDR1 SGHDN and CDR2 FVKESK come from the germline V gene. With 5 bases clipped from V and 10 bases from J, the junction kept 7 bases outside the gene matches. This CDR3 is CASSTRTGGVEQFF. CDR3 coding DNA: TGTGCCAGCAGCACCCGGACAGGGGGCGTAGAGCAGTTCTTC.

This clonotype was seen many times. The V and J genes are TRBV6-5 and TRBJ2-7; 10 bases agree with TRBD2. The CDR3 is made up of 15 amino acids. The V and J ends lost 5 bases and 1 base, in that order; junction bases with no gene match: 5. Germline CDR1 is MNHEY and CDR2 is SVGAGI. CDR3 sequence reads: CASSSASGGSYEQYF. CDR3 DNA sequence: TGTGCCAGCAGTAGTGCTAGCGGGGGTTCCTACGAGCAGTACTTC.

Concerning this clonotype: A much more abundant neighbour one base away suggests this may be a read error. This chain connects TRBV24-1 to TRBJ1-4, with 8 bases identical to TRBD1. In germline, CDR1 is KGHDR, CDR2 SFDVKD. The CDR3 has 13 amino acids. Losses at the gene ends were 9 bases for V and 3 bases for J; bases not matched to a gene: 2. The CDR3, as DNA: TGTGCCACCCGGGACAGGTCTAATGAAAAACTGTTTTTT. It translates to CATRDRSNEKLFF.

In its sample, this clonotype was seen many times. At one boundary the junction diverges from the germline segment, which might be a read error. The chain recombines TRBV7-2 with TRBJ1-5; D ambiguous. CDR1 and CDR2 (germline): SGHTA, FQGNSA. The CDR3 sequence is 14 residues long. In DNA, the CDR3 is TGTGCCAGCAGCCTAGCCTCTAGCAATCAGCCCCAGCATTTT. Translation: CASSLASSNQPQHF.

This clonotype was counted only a few times. For the CDR3, the DNA is TGCGCCAGCAGCTTGGGAGAAGCTGGAAACACCATATATTTT. Amino acids: CASSLGEAGNTIYF. This chain connects TRBV5-1 to TRBJ1-3, with D hard to call. The CDR3 is made up of 14 amino acids. Germline V gives CDR1 SGHRS, CDR2 YFSETQ. Trimming removed 0 bases from V and 2 bases from J, with 6 bases in between.

In this sample, this clonotype turned up many times. This chain uses TRBV6-5 with TRBJ1-5; D is ambiguous. The ends were cut back, 0 bases at V and 3 bases at J, with 9 bases in the middle. The germline V gene encodes CDR1 MNHEY and CDR2 SVGAGI. The CDR3 length is 15 residues. The CDR3 region has the DNA TGTGCCAGCAGTTACTCGTTACGGCACAATCAGCCCCAGCATTTT. This translates into CASSYSLRHNQPQHF.